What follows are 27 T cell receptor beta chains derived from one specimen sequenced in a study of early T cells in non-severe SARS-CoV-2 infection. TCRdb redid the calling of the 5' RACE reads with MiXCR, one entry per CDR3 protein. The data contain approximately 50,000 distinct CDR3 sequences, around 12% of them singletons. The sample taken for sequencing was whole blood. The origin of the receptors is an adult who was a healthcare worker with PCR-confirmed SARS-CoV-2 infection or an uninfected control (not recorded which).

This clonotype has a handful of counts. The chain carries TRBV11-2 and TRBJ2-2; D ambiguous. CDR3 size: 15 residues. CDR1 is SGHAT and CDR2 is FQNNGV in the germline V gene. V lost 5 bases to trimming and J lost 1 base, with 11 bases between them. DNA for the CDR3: TGTGCCAGCAGCCGTGGGGATATGAACACCGGGGAGCTGTTTTTT. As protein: CASSRGDMNTGELFF. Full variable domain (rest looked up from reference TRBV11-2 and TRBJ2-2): EAGVAQSPRYKIIEKRQSVAFWCNPISGHATLYWYQQILGQGPKLLIQFQNNGVVDDSQLPKDRFSAERLKGVDSTLKIQPAKLEDSAVYLCASSRGDMNTGELFFGEGSRLTVL.

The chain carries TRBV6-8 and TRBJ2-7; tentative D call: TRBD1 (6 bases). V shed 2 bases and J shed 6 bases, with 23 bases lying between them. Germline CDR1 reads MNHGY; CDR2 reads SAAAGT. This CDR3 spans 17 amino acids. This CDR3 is CASSYRSWGHQASEQYF. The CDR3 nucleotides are TGTGCCAGCAGTTACAGGTCGTGGGGACATCAAGCAAGCGAGCAGTACTTC.

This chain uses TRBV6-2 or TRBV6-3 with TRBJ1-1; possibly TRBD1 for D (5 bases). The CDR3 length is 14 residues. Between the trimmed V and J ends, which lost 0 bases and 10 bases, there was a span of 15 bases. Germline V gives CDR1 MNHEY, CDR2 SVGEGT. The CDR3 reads CASSYSGRTVGAFF. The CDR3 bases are TGTGCCAGCAGTTACTCGGGACGGACCGTAGGAGCTTTCTTT.

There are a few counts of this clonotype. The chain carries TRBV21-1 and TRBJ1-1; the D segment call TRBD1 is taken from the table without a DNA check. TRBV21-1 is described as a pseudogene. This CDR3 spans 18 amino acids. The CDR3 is CASSPYSKPGHSHTEAFF. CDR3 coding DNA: TGTGCCAGCAGCCCCTACAGCAAACCGGGACATAGCCACACTGAAGCTTTCTTT.

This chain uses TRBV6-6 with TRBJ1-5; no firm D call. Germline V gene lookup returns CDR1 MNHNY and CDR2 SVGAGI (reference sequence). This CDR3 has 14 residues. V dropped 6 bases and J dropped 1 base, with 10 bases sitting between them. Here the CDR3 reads CASSGVASNQPQHF. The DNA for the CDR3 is TGTGCCAGCAGCGGTGTAGCCAGCAATCAGCCCCAGCATTTT.

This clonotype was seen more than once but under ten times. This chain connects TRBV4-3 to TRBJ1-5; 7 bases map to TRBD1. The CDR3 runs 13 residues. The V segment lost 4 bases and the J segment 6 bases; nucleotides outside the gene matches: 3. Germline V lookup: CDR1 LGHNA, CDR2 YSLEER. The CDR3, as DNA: TGCGCCAGCAGCCCCTGGACAGGTCAGCCCCAGCATTTT. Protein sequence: CASSPWTGQPQHF.

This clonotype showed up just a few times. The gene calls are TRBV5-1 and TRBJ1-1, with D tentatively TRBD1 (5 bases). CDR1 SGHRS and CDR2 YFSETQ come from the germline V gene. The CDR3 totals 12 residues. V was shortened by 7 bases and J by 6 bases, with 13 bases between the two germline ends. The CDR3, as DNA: TGCGCCAGCGGCCTTCCGGGGGCTGAAGCTTTCTTT. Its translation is CASGLPGAEAFF.

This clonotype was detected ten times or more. CDR3 bases: TGTGCCAGCAGTCCGAGTGGGTTGGGAGCCAAAAACATTCAGTACTTC. It encodes CASSPSGLGAKNIQYF. This chain uses TRBV6-5 with TRBJ2-4; no definite D call. The germline V gene has CDR1 MNHEY and CDR2 SVGAGI. This CDR3 region has 16 residues. The germline V and J ends were trimmed by 5 bases and 0 bases, with 14 bases remaining between them.

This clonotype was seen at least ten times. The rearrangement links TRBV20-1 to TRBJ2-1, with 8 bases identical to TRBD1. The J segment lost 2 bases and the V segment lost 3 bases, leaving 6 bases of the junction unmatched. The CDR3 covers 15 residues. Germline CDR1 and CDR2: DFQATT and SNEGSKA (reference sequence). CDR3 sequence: CSARDRVRAYNEQFF. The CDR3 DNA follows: TGCAGTGCTAGGGACAGGGTAAGGGCCTACAATGAGCAGTTCTTC.

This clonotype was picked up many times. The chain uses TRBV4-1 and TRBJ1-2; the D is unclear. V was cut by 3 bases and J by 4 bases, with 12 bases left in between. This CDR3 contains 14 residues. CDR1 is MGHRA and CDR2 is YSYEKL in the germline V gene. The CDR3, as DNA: TGCGCCAGCAGCCAGAGACAAGGCCGCTATGGCTACACCTTC. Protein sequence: CASSQRQGRYGYTF.

Written as DNA, the CDR3 is TGTGCCATCAGTGAGCGTCTCCTGTCGGCAGGGAGCGATGAGCAGTTCTTC. Translation gives CAISERLLSAGSDEQFF. The chain uses TRBV10-3 and TRBJ2-1; D possibly uses TRBD1 or TRBD2 (5 bases each). Germline V lookup: CDR1 ENHRY, CDR2 SYGVKD. Trimming left V 2 bases short and J 8 bases short, with 22 bases between. The CDR3 consists of 17 residues.

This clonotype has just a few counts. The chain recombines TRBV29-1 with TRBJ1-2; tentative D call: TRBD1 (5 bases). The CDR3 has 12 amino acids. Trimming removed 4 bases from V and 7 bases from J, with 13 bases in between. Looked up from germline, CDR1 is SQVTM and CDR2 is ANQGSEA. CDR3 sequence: CSVAGDARGYTF. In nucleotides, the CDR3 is TGCAGCGTTGCGGGGGACGCTCGTGGCTACACCTTC.

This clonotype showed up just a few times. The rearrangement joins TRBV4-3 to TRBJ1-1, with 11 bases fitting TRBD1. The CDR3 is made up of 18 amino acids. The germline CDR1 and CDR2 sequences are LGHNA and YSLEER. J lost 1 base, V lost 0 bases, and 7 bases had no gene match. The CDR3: CASSQEGTGGGPNTEAFF. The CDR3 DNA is TGCGCCAGCAGCCAAGAGGGGACAGGGGGTGGGCCGAACACTGAAGCTTTCTTT.

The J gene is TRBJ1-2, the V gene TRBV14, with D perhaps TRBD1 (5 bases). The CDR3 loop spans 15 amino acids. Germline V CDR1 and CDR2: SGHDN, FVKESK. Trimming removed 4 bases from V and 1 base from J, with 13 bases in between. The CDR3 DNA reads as TGTGCCAGCAGCCTTGGGACGGCTCTTAACTATGGCTACACCTTC. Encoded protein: CASSLGTALNYGYTF. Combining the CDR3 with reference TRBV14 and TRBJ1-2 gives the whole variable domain EAGVTQFPSHSVIEKGQTVTLRCDPISGHDNLYWYRRVMGKEIKFLLHFVKESKQDESGMPNNRFLAERTGGTYSTLKVQPAELEDSGVYFCASSLGTALNYGYTFGSGTRLTVV.

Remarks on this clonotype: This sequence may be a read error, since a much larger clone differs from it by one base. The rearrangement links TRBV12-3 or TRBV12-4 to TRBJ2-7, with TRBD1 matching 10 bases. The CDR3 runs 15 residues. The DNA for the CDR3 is TGTGCCAGCAGCCCCGGGACAGGGGTGTCCTACGAGCAGCACTTC. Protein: CASSPGTGVSYEQHF.

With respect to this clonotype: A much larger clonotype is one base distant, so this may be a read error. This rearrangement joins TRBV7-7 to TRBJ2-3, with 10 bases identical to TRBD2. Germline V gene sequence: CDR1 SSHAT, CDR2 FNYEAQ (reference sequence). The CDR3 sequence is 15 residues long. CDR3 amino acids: CASSSWSGGADTQYF. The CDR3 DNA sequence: TGTGCTAGCAGCTCGTGGAGCGGGGGGGCGGATACGCAGTATTTT.

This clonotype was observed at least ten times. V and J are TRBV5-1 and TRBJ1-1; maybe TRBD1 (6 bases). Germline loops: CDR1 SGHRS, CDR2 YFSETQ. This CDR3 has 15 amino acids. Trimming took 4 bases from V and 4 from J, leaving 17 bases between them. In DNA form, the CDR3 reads TGCGCCAGCAGCACTTTACTCCAGGGGCGCACTGAAGCTTTCTTT. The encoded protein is CASSTLLQGRTEAFF.

The CDR3 DNA reads TGTGCCAGCAGCTTACTTGGAGGGTCGAAGGGCACCGGGGAGCTGTTTTTT. Protein product: CASSLLGGSKGTGELFF. The V call is TRBV7-8, the J call TRBJ2-2; a weak D match, TRBD2 (6 bases). Deletions cut 2 bases from V and 4 bases from J, with 17 bases between. The CDR3 is 17 residues long. Germline V CDR1 and CDR2: SGHVS, FQNEAQ.

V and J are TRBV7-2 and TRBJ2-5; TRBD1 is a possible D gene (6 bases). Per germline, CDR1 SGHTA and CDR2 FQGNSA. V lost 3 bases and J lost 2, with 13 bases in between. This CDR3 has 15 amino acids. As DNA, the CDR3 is TGTGCCAGCAGCTTTCCCCGAGACAGGCAAGAGACCCAGTACTTC. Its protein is CASSFPRDRQETQYF.

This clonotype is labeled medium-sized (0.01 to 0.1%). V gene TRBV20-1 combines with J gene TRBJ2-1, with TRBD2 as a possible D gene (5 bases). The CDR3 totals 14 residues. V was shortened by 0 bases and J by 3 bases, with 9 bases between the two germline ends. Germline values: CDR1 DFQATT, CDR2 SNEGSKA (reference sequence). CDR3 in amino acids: CSAREWTDYNEQFF. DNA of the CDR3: TGCAGTGCTAGAGAGTGGACTGACTACAATGAGCAGTTCTTC.

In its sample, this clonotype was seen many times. The CDR3 nucleotides are TGTGCCAGTACCGATGGTAGCGATACGCAGTATTTT. Translation: CASTDGSDTQYF. V usage is TRBV19 and J usage is TRBJ2-3; D gene ambiguous. Trimming left V 7 bases short and J 6 bases short, with 11 bases between. CDR1 is LNHDA and CDR2 is SQIVND in the germline V gene (reference sequence). The CDR3 covers 12 residues. Supplemented by reference TRBV19 and TRBJ2-3, the full variable domain reads DGGITQSPKYLFRKEGQNVTLSCEQNLNHDAMYWYRQDPGQGLRLIYYSQIVNDFQKGDIAEGYSVSREKKESFPLTVTSAQKNPTAFYLCASTDGSDTQYFGPGTRLTVL.

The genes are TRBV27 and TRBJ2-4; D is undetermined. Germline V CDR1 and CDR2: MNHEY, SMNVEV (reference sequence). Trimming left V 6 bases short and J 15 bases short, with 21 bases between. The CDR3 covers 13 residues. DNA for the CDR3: TGTGCCAGCAGGGCCATTCTAGGAAGTCGAGTGTACTTC. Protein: CASRAILGSRVYF.

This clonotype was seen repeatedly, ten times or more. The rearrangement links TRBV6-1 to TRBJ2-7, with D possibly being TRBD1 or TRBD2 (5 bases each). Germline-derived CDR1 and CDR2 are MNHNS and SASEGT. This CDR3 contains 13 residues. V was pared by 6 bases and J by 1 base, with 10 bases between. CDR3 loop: CASRRDGSYEQYF. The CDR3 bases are TGTGCCAGCAGGAGGGACGGATCCTACGAGCAGTACTTC.

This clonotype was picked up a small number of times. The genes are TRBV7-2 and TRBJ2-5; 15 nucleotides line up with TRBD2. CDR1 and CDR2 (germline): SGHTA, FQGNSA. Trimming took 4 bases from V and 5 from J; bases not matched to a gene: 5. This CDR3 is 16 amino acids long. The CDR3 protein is CASSSGLAGGQETQYF. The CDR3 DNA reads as TGTGCCAGCAGCTCAGGACTAGCGGGGGGGCAGGAGACCCAGTACTTC.

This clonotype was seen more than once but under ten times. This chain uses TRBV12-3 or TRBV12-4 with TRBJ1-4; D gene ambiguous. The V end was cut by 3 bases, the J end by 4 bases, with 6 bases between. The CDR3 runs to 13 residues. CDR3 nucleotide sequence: TGTGCCAGCAGTTTTACCAGTAATGAAAAACTGTTTTTT. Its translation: CASSFTSNEKLFF.

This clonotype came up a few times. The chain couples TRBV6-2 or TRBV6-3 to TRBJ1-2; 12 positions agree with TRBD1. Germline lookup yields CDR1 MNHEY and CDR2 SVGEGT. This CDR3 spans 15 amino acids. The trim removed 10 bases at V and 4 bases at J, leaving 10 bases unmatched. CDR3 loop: CATMTGTGGAYGYTF. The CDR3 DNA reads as TGTGCCACCATGACTGGGACAGGGGGCGCCTATGGCTACACCTTC.

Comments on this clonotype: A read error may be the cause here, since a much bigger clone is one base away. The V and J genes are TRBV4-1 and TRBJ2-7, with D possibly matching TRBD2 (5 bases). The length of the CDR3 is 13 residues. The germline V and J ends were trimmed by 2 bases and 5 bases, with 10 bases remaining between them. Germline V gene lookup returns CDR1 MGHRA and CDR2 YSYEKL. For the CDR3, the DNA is TGCGCCAGCAGCCAAATCAGCGGCCACGAGCAGTACTTC. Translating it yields CASSQISGHEQYF.